The present T cell receptor (beta chain) was sequenced within a study of shared clonotypes between healthy human individuals. Study results and caveats: Generation probability values for non-shared clonotypes were lower than those for clonotypes shared by all four donors.

Deep-level assay runs were performed. Using immunoSEQ multiplex PCR, the repertoire was profiled, and TCRdb retains in-frame clones only, with some absent. This repertoire shows under 650,000 clones, about 96% found once; its top ten account for 0.06%. Details on this clone: Its antigen is still unknown.

Germline V lookup: CDR1 MDHEN, CDR2 SYDVKM. The CDR3 runs 13 residues. Trimming left V 5 bases short and J 4 bases short, with 12 bases between. Material: naive CD4+ T cells sorted from blood. Documented subset: CD45RA+ positively selected. This sequence joins TRBV28 and TRBJ2-7, with unresolved D. The source of this sequence is a woman in her 30s in good health. DNA for the CDR3: TGTGCCAGCAGTCCTCCGGCCCCTTACGAGCAGTACTTC. The encoded protein is CASSPPAPYEQYF.